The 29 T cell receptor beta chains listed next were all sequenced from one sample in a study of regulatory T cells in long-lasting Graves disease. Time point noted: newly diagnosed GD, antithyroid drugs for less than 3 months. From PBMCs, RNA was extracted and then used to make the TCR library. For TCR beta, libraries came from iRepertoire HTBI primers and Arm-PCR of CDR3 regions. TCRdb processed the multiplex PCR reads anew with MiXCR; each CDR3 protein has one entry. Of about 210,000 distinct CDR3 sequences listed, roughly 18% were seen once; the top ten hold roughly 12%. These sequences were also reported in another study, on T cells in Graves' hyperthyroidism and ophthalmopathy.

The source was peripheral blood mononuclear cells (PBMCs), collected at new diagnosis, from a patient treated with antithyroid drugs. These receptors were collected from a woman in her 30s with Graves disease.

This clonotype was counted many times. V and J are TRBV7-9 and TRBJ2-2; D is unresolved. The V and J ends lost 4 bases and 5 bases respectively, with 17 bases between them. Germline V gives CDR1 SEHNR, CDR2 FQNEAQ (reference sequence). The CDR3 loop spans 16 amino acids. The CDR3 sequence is CASSSAIQSVTGELFF. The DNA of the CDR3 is TGTGCCAGCAGCTCAGCTATCCAGAGTGTAACCGGGGAGCTGTTTTTT.

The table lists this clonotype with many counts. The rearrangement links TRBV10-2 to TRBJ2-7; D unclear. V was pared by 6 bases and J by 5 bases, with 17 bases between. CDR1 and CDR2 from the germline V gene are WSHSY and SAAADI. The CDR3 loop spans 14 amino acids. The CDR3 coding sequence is TGCGCCAGCAGCGTTGACCACGAAGGTCACGAGCAGTACTTC. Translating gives CASSVDHEGHEQYF.

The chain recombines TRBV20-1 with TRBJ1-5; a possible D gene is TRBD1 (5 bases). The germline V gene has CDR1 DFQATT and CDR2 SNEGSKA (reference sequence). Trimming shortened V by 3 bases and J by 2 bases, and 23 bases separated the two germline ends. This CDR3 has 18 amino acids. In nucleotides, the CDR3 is TGCAGTGCTAGTGGGAGGCTTGCAGGGAAGATAGGCAATCAGCCCCAGCATTTT. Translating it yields CSASGRLAGKIGNQPQHF.

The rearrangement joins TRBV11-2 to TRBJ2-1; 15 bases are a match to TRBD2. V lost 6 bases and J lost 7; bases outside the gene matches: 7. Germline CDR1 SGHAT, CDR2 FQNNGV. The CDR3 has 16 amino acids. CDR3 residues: CASSFRTSGRGNEQFF. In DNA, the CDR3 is TGTGCCAGCAGTTTCCGGACTAGCGGGAGGGGGAATGAGCAGTTCTTC.

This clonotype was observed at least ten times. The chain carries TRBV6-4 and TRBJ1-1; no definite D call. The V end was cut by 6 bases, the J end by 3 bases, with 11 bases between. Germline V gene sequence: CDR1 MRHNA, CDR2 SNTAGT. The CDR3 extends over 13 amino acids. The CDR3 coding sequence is TGTGCCAGCAGCGTCACAACAGACACTGAAGCTTTCTTT. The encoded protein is CASSVTTDTEAFF.

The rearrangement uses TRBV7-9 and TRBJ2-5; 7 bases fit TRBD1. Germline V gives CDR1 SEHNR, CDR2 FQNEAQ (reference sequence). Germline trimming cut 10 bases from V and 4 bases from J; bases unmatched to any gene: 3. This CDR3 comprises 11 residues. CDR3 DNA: TGTGCCACCACAGGGGCAGAGACCCAGTACTTC. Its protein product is CATTGAETQYF.

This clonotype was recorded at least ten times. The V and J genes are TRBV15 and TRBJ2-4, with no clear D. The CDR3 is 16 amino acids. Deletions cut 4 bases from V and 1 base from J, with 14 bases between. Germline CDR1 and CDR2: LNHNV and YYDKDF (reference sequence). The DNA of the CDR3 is TGTGCCACCAGCACCCCTGACCAAGCGGCCAAAAACATTCAGTACTTC. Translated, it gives CATSTPDQAAKNIQYF.

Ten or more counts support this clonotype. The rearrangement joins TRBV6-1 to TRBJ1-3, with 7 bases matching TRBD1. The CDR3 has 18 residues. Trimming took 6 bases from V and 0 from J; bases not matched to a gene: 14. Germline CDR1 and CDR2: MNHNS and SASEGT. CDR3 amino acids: CASSLRLGQLGSGNTIYF. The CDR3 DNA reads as TGTGCCAGCAGCCTAAGATTGGGACAGTTGGGCTCTGGAAACACCATATATTTT.

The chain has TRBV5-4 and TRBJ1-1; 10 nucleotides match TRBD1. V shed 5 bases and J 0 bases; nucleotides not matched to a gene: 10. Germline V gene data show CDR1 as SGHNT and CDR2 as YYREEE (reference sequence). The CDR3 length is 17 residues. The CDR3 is CASRRTGTGALNTEAFF. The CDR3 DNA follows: TGTGCCAGCAGGCGGACCGGGACAGGGGCCTTGAACACTGAAGCTTTCTTT.

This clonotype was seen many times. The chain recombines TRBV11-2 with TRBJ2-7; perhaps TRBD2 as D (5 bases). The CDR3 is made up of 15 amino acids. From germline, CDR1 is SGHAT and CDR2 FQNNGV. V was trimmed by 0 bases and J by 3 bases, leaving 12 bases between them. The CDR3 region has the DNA TGTGCCAGCAGCTTAGATCCGGGAACTTACTACGAGCAGTACTTC. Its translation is CASSLDPGTYYEQYF.

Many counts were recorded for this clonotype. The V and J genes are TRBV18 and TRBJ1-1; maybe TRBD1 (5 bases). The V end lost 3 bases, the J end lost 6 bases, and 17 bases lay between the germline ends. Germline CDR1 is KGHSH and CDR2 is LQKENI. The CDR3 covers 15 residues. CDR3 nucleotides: TGTGCCAGCTCACCGCTTGGACGGTGGGGCCCTGAAGCTTTCTTT. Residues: CASSPLGRWGPEAFF. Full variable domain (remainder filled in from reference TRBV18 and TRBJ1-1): NAGVMQNPRHLVRRRGQEARLRCSPMKGHSHVYWYRQLPEEGLKFMVYLQKENIIDESGMPKERFSAEFPKEGPSILRIQQVVRGDSAAYFCASSPLGRWGPEAFFGQGTRLTVV.

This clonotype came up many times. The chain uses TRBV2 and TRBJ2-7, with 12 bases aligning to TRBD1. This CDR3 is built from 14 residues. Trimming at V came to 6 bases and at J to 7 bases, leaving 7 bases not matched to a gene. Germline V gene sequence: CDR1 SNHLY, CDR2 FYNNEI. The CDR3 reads CASSVGQGAREQYF. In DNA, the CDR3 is TGTGCCAGCAGCGTGGGACAGGGGGCGCGAGAGCAGTACTTC.

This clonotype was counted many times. This CDR3 is CASSEVGSGANVLTF. As DNA, the CDR3 is TGTGCCAGCAGTGAAGTAGGGTCCGGGGCCAACGTCCTGACTTTC. The rearrangement uses TRBV2 and TRBJ2-6, with D unclear. V shed 1 base and J shed 4 bases, with 8 bases lying between them. This CDR3 has 15 amino acids. Germline V lookup: CDR1 SNHLY, CDR2 FYNNEI.

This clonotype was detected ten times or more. The CDR3 loop reads CASSYSRGVRKLFF. In DNA, the CDR3 is TGTGCCAGCAGTTACTCGAGGGGTGTTCGGAAACTGTTTTTT. This sequence joins TRBV6-2 or TRBV6-3 and TRBJ1-4; a weak D match, TRBD1 (5 bases). Germline V gene data show CDR1 as MNHEY and CDR2 as SVGEGT. The CDR3 totals 14 residues. V lost 0 bases and J 11 bases, leaving 13 bases between the germline ends.

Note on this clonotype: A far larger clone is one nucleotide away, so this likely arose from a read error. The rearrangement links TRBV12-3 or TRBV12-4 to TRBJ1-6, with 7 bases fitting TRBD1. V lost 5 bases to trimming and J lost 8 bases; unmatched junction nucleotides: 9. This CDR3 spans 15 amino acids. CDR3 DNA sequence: TGTGCCAGCAGTGACAGGGCCAACGGGGATTCACCCCTCCACTTT. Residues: CASSDRANGDSPLHF.

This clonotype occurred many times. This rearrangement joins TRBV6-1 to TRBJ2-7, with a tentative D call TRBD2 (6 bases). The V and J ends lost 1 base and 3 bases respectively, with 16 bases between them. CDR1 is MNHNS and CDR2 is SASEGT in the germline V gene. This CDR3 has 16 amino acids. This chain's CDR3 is CASSEENRDFLYEQYF. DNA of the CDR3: TGTGCCAGCAGTGAAGAAAACCGGGACTTTCTCTACGAGCAGTACTTC.

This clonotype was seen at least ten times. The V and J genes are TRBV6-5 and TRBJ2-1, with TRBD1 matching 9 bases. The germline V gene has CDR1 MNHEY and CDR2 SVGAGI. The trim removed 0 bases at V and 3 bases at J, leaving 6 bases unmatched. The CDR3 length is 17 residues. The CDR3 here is CASSYSFLGQGYNEQFF. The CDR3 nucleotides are TGTGCCAGCAGTTACTCGTTTCTGGGACAGGGCTACAATGAGCAGTTCTTC.

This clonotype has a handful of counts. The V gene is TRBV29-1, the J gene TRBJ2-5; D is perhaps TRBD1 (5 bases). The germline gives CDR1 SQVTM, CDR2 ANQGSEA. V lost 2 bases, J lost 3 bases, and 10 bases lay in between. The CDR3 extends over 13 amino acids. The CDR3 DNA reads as TGCAGCGTTGAATTTTCAGGGAAAGAGACCCAGTACTTC. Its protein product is CSVEFSGKETQYF.

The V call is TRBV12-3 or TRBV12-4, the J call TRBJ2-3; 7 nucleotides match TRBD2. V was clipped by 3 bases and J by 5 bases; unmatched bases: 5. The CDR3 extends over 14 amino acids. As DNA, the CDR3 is TGTGCCAGCAGTTTTGGGGGGGGGGGAGATACGCAGTATTTT. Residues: CASSFGGGGDTQYF.

The CDR3 loop is CASSVSGRALYNEQFF. The CDR3 DNA reads TGTGCCAGCAGCGTAAGCGGGAGGGCCCTCTACAATGAGCAGTTCTTC. The J gene is TRBJ2-1, the V gene TRBV9; 10 nucleotides match TRBD2. CDR1 and CDR2 (germline): SGDLS, YYNGEE. CDR3 size: 16 residues. V gave up 1 base and J gave up 3 bases; unmatched junction bases: 4. The full variable domain, with the rest looked up from reference TRBV9 and TRBJ2-1, is DSGVTQTPKHLITATGQRVTLRCSPRSGDLSVYWYQQSLDQGLQFLIQYYNGEERAKGNILERFSAQQFPDLHSELNLSSLELGDSALYFCASSVSGRALYNEQFFGPGTRLTVL.

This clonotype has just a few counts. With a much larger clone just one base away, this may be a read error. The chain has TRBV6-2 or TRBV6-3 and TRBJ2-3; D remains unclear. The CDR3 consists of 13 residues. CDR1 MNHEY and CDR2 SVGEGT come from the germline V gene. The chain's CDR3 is CANSDARRDTQYF. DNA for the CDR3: TGTGCCAACAGTGATGCAAGGCGAGATACGCAGTATTTT.

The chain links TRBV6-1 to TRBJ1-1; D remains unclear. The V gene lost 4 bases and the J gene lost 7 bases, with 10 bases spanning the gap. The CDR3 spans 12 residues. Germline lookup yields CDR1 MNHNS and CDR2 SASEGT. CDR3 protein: CASSVRWVEAFF. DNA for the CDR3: TGTGCCAGCAGTGTAAGGTGGGTTGAAGCTTTCTTT.

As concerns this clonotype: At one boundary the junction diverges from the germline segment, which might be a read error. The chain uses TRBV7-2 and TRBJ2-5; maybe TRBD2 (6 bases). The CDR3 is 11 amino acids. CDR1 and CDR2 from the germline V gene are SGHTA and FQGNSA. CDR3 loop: CASSGAGEEFF. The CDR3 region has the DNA TGTGCCAGCAGCGGTGCCGGGGAGGAGTTCTTC.

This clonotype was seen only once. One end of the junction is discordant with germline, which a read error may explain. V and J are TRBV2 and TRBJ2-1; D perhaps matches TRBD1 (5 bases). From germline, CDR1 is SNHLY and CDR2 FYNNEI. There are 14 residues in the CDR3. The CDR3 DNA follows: TGCGCAGGCAGGGCCGACCGAACCTACAATGAGCAGTTCTTC. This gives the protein CAGRADRTYNEQFF.

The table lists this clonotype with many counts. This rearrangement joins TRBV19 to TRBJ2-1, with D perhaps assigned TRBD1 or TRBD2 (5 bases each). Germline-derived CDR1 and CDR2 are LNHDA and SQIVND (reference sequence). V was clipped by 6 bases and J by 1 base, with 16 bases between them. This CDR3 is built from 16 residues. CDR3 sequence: CASRKGQGRSYNEQFF. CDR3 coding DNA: TGTGCCAGTAGAAAAGGGCAGGGACGGTCCTACAATGAGCAGTTCTTC.

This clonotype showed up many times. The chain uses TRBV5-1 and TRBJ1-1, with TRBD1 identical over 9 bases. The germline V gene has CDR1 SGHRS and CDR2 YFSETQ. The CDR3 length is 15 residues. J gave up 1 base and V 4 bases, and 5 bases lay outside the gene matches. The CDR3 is CASSMGQGGNTEAFF. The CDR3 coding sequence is TGCGCCAGCAGCATGGGACAGGGAGGGAACACTGAAGCTTTCTTT.

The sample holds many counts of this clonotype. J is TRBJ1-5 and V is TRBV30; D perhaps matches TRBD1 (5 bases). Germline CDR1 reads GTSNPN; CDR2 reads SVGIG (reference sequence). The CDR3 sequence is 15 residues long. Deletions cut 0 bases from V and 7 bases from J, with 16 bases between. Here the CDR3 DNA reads TGTGCCTGGAGTGTACGGTTGGGGGTAGGCCAGCCCCAGCATTTT. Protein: CAWSVRLGVGQPQHF.

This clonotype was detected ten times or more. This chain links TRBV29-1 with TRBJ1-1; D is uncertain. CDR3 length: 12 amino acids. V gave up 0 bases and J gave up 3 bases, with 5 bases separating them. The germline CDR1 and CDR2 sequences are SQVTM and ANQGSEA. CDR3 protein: CSVEDPDTEAFF. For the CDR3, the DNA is TGCAGCGTTGAAGATCCGGACACTGAAGCTTTCTTT. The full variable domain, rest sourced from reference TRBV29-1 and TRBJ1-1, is SAVISQKPSRDICQRGTSLTIQCQVDSQVTMMFWYRQQPGQSLTLIATANQGSEATYESGFVIDKFPISRPNLTFSTLTVSNMSPEDSSIYLCSVEDPDTEAFFGQGTRLTVV.

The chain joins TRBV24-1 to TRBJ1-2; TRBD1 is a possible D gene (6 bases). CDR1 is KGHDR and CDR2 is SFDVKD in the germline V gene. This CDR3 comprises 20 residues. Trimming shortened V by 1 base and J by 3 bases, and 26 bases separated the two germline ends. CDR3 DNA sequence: TGTGCCACCAGTGATTTAAGACCGATAAGGGGGGGGGACATGGACTATGGCTACACCTTC. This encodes CATSDLRPIRGGDMDYGYTF.